This entry lists 18 T cell receptor beta chains sequenced from one sample in a study of cytomegalovirus exposure and HLA in healthy donors. The PCR made use of 60 Vbeta and 13 Jbeta primers. The protocol was immunoSEQ multiplex PCR, while the TCRdb copy is restricted to in-frame clones and leaves out a portion. The data hold some 190,000 clones, with 65% to 80% observed a single time. Source material: PBMCs. The receptor source for this set is a young woman in good health and CMV-seropositive.

This clone was observed a single time. The chain recombines TRBV4-3 with TRBJ1-4; possibly TRBD1 for D (6 bases). CDR1 is LGHNA, CDR2 YSLEER, per germline. The germline V and J ends were trimmed by 0 bases and 8 bases, with 13 bases remaining between them. The CDR3 sequence is 15 residues long. The CDR3 spells CASSQDWGPLEKLFF. The CDR3 DNA is TGCGCCAGCAGCCAAGATTGGGGGCCCCTCGAAAAACTGTTTTTT.

The gene calls are TRBV7-2 and TRBJ2-5; D unresolved. Germline V gives CDR1 SGHTA, CDR2 FQGNSA. The CDR3 loop spans 13 amino acids. Trimming removed 0 bases from V and 3 bases from J, with 5 bases in between. This CDR3 reads CASSLATKETQYF. CDR3 coding DNA: TGTGCCAGCAGCTTAGCCACTAAAGAGACCCAGTACTTC.

The chain recombines TRBV7-9 with TRBJ2-5, with 10 bases lining up with TRBD2. V shed 5 bases and J 5 bases; nucleotides not matched to a gene: 5. CDR3 length equals 14 residues. Looked up from germline, CDR1 is SEHNR and CDR2 is FQNEAQ (reference sequence). The CDR3 spells CASSREGLAETQYF. The CDR3 DNA reads TGTGCCAGCAGCCGTGAGGGACTAGCGGAGACCCAGTACTTC.

The chain recombines TRBV7-9 with TRBJ2-7; weak D call: TRBD2 (5 bases). This CDR3 is built from 12 residues. From germline, CDR1 is SEHNR and CDR2 FQNEAQ (reference sequence). The ends were cut back, 4 bases at V and 3 bases at J, with 7 bases in the middle. CDR3 sequence reads: CASSSRGYEQYF. CDR3 nucleotide sequence: TGTGCCAGCAGCTCCCGGGGCTACGAGCAGTACTTC.

This chain uses TRBV9 with TRBJ1-2, with D perhaps TRBD1 (6 bases). The germline V gene encodes CDR1 SGDLS and CDR2 YYNGEE. Trimming removed 2 bases at V and 3 bases at J, with 17 bases between. The CDR3 has 16 amino acids. CDR3 sequence (DNA): TGTGCCAGCAGCGTCCAGACAGGAGCTCATCACTATGGCTACACCTTC. Translation gives CASSVQTGAHHYGYTF.

This clone has only a few counts. A junction end diverges from the germline sequence, so it may reflect a read error. CDR3 DNA: TGTGCCAGCAATTTACAGGGGGGCTATGGCTACACCTTC. It codes for CASNLQGGYGYTF. V gene TRBV28 combines with J gene TRBJ1-2; 8 nucleotides line up with TRBD1. The length of the CDR3 is 13 residues. Per the germline V gene, CDR1 is MDHEN and CDR2 is SYDVKM.

The chain uses TRBV5-5 and TRBJ1-5; the D is unclear. CDR3 length: 16 residues. With 4 bases removed from V and 2 bases from J, the gap between germline ends came to 16 bases. Per the germline V gene, CDR1 is SGHKS and CDR2 is YYEKEE (reference sequence). As DNA, the CDR3 is TGTGCCAGCAGCCCGTCGCTGAGGGCTGGCAATCAGCCCCAGCATTTT. Encoded protein: CASSPSLRAGNQPQHF.

The J gene is TRBJ1-5, the V gene TRBV19; 12 bases line up with TRBD1. This CDR3 is 18 amino acids long. V was pared by 5 bases and J by 2 bases, with 10 bases of the junction left unmatched. Germline values: CDR1 LNHDA, CDR2 SQIVND (reference sequence). Here the CDR3 DNA reads TGTGCCAGTAGTCCTGCACCGGGACAGGGGGCCGGCAATCAGCCCCAGCATTTT. It is translated as CASSPAPGQGAGNQPQHF.

This clone was observed once. The genes are TRBV27 and TRBJ1-1; unclear D gene. Germline V gene sequence: CDR1 MNHEY, CDR2 SMNVEV (reference sequence). There are 12 residues in the CDR3. Trimming shortened V by 4 bases and J by 2 bases, and 5 bases separated the two germline ends. This CDR3 reads CASSSYNTEAFF. The CDR3 nucleotides are TGTGCCAGCAGTTCCTATAACACTGAAGCTTTCTTT.

This clone was detected only once. The chain recombines TRBV7-2 with TRBJ2-5; D unresolved. Germline CDR1 and CDR2: SGHTA and FQGNSA. Trimming left V 3 bases short and J 1 base short, with 6 bases between. This CDR3 spans 13 amino acids. This chain's CDR3 is CASSLASQETQYF. The CDR3 bases are TGTGCCAGCAGCTTGGCCAGCCAAGAGACCCAGTACTTC.

This clone was recorded a few times. The chain joins TRBV10-1 to TRBJ2-1, with D possibly matching TRBD2 (5 bases). Looked up from germline, CDR1 is WNHNN and CDR2 is SYGVQD (reference sequence). V was clipped by 4 bases and J by 10 bases, with 17 bases between them. This CDR3 is built from 14 residues. The CDR3 sequence is CASSVMRESGEQFF. The CDR3, as DNA: TGCGCCAGCAGTGTGATGAGGGAGTCGGGGGAGCAGTTCTTC.

With respect to this clone: Relative to the germline gene, one junction end is altered; a read error may explain this. Written as DNA, the CDR3 is TGTGCCGGCAGTTTCAATCCCCCCTACGAGCAGTACTTC. As protein: CAGSFNPPYEQYF. This chain links TRBV27 with TRBJ2-7; D gene ambiguous. In germline, CDR1 is MNHEY, CDR2 SMNVEV (reference sequence). The CDR3 contains 13 residues.

This clone was recorded a few times. Here the CDR3 reads CASSEESGLNSPLHF. For the CDR3, the DNA is TGTGCCAGCAGTGAAGAGTCAGGGTTGAATTCACCCCTCCACTTT. This chain links TRBV2 with TRBJ1-6, with D tentatively TRBD1 (5 bases). The CDR3 runs to 15 residues. V lost 1 base and J lost 7, with 11 bases in between. Germline V CDR1 and CDR2: SNHLY, FYNNEI.

This chain links TRBV11-3 with TRBJ2-2; D is perhaps TRBD1 (7 bases). The CDR3 covers 15 residues. Trimming took off 6 bases at V and 5 bases at J, with 16 bases between the two ends. CDR1 is SGHNT, CDR2 YENEEA, per germline. The DNA of the CDR3 is TGTGCCAGCAGTACCGCGGGACAGTTAACCGGGGAGCTGTTTTTT. This gives the protein CASSTAGQLTGELFF. Drawing the rest from reference TRBV11-3 and TRBJ2-2, the complete variable domain is EAGVVQSPRYKIIEKKQPVAFWCNPISGHNTLYWYLQNLGQGPELLIRYENEEAVDDSQLPKDRFSAERLKGVDSTLKIQPAELGDSAVYLCASSTAGQLTGELFFGEGSRLTVL.

This clone showed up just a few times. The gene calls are TRBV11-3 and TRBJ2-5, with D possibly TRBD1 on 5 matching bases. The CDR3 contains 13 residues. The germline V gene has CDR1 SGHNT and CDR2 YENEEA. V gave up 3 bases and J gave up 2 bases, with 7 bases separating them. CDR3 DNA sequence: TGTGCCAGCAGCTTTGGGGCACAAGAGACCCAGTACTTC. It is translated as CASSFGAQETQYF.

This clone was detected only a few times. The genes are TRBV14 and TRBJ2-2, with TRBD2 identical over 12 bases. CDR3 length: 16 amino acids. V was pared by 3 bases and J by 2 bases, with 1 base of the junction left unmatched. Looked up from germline, CDR1 is SGHDN and CDR2 is FVKESK. Written as DNA, the CDR3 is TGTGCCAGCAGCCACGGACTAGCGGGAAACACCGGGGAGCTGTTTTTT. It specifies CASSHGLAGNTGELFF.

The V and J genes are TRBV20-1 and TRBJ2-1; perhaps TRBD1 as D (6 bases). The germline V gene has CDR1 DFQATT and CDR2 SNEGSKA (reference sequence). The CDR3 extends over 11 amino acids. In DNA form, the CDR3 reads TGCAGCCACAGGGCGAAGAATGAGCAGTTCTTC. Translation gives CSHRAKNEQFF.

V usage is TRBV5-6 and J usage is TRBJ2-2, with 7 positions matching TRBD1. Germline V lookup: CDR1 SGHDT, CDR2 YYEEEE. The CDR3 consists of 15 residues. After removal of 4 bases from V and 2 bases from J, the junction contained 5 bases not matched to a gene. The CDR3, as DNA: TGTGCCAGCAGCCCCGGGACAGCAAACACCGGGGAGCTGTTTTTT. Protein product: CASSPGTANTGELFF.